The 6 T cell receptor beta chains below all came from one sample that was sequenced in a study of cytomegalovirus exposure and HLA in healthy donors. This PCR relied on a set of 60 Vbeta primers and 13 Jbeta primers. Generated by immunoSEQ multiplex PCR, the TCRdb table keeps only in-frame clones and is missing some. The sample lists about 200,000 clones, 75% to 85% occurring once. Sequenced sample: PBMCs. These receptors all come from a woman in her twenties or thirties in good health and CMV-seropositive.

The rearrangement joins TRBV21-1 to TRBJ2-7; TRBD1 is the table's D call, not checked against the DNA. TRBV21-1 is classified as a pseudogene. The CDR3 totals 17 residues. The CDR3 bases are TGTGCCAGCAGCAAAGGGGGGGGACAGGGGTACTCCTACGAGCAGTACTTC. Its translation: CASSKGGGQGYSYEQYF.

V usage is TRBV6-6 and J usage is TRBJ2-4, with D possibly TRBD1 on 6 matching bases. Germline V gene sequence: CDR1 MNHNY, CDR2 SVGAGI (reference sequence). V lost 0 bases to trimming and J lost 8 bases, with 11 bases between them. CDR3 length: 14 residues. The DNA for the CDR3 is TGTGCCAGCAGTTACTCCTGGCCAGGGGACATTCAGTACTTC. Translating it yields CASSYSWPGDIQYF.

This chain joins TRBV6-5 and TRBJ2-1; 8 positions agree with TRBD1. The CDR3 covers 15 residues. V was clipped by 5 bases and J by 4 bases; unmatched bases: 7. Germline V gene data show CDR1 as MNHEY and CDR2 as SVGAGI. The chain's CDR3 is CASSRQGKAYNEQFF. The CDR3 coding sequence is TGTGCCAGCAGTAGACAGGGGAAGGCTTACAATGAGCAGTTCTTC.

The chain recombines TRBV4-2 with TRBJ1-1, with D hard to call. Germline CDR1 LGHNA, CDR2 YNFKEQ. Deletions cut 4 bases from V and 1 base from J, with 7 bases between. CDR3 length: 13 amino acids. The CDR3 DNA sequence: TGTGCCAGCAGCCGAAAGCGGAACACTGAAGCTTTCTTT. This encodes CASSRKRNTEAFF.

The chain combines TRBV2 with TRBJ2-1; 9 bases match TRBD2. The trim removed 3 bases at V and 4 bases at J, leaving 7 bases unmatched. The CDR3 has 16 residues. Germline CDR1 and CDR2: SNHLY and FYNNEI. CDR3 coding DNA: TGTGCCAGCAGTGAGGGAGGACTAGCGAAGTACAATGAGCAGTTCTTC. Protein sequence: CASSEGGLAKYNEQFF.

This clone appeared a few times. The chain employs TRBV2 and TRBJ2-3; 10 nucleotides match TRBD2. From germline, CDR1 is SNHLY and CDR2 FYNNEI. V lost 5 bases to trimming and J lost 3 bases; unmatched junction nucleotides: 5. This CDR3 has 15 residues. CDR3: CASSSGTSATDTQYF. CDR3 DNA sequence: TGTGCCAGCAGTTCCGGGACTAGCGCGACAGATACGCAGTATTTT.